These T cell receptor beta chains were read from a single sample in a study of cytomegalovirus exposure and HLA in healthy donors. The protocol was immunoSEQ multiplex PCR, while the TCRdb copy is restricted to in-frame clones and leaves out a portion. The table shows under 200,000 clones, with roughly four fifths occurring only once. Specimen: PBMCs. These receptors all come from a woman under 40 in good health and CMV-seropositive. The CDR3 runs from the conserved cysteine through the conserved F or W. A D gene is named only where the DNA matches it firmly. Some rows mark clone size as missing; the rest say once, few, many or name a class of expanded clone.

clone size: few
D gene: .
J gene: TRBJ1-1
V gene: TRBV19
CDR3 protein: CASSKEWGLNTEAFF
CDR3 DNA: TGTGCCAGTAGTAAGGAATGGGGGCTGAACACTGAAGCTTTCTTT

clone size: .
D gene: .
J gene: TRBJ2-3
V gene: TRBV4-1
CDR3 protein: CASSFTGSSTDTQYF
CDR3 DNA: TGCGCCAGCAGCTTTACAGGGTCTAGCACAGATACGCAGTATTTT

clone size: .
D gene: TRBD2
J gene: TRBJ2-3
V gene: TRBV19
CDR3 protein: CASRVSGRATDTQYF
CDR3 DNA: TGTGCCAGTAGGGTTAGCGGGAGGGCCACAGATACGCAGTATTTT

clone size: .
D gene: .
J gene: TRBJ1-1
V gene: TRBV4-2
CDR3 protein: CASSQEGGRNTEAFF
CDR3 DNA: TGTGCCAGCAGCCAAGAAGGAGGGAGGAACACTGAAGCTTTCTTT

clone size: .
D gene: .
J gene: TRBJ1-1
V gene: TRBV27
CDR3 protein: CASSRGQKNTEAFF
CDR3 DNA: TGTGCCAGCAGTCGCGGACAGAAGAACACTGAAGCTTTCTTT

clone size: few
D gene: TRBD2
J gene: TRBJ2-7
V gene: TRBV30
CDR3 protein: CAWNWGGYEQYF
CDR3 DNA: TGTGCCTGGAATTGGGGGGGTTACGAGCAGTACTTC

clone size: .
D gene: .
J gene: TRBJ1-1
V gene: TRBV5-1
CDR3 protein: CASSTQGQNTEAFF
CDR3 DNA: TGCGCCAGCAGCACACAGGGCCAAAACACTGAAGCTTTCTTT

clone size: few
D gene: .
J gene: TRBJ2-6
V gene: TRBV4-3
CDR3 protein: CASSQDQNVLTF
CDR3 DNA: TGCGCCAGCAGCCAAGATCAGAACGTCCTGACTTTC

clone size: once
D gene: .
J gene: TRBJ1-5
V gene: TRBV6-1
CDR3 protein: CASSESGGLNQPQHF
CDR3 DNA: TGTGCCAGCAGTGAATCGGGGGGCCTGAATCAGCCCCAGCATTTT

clone size: .
D gene: TRBD1
J gene: TRBJ1-2
V gene: TRBV6-1
CDR3 protein: CASRDRGAGYTF
CDR3 DNA: TGTGCCAGCAGGGACAGGGGCGCAGGCTACACCTTC

clone size: .
D gene: TRBD2
J gene: TRBJ2-5
V gene: TRBV10-1
CDR3 protein: CASSEGLAGGFQETQYF
CDR3 DNA: TGCGCCAGCAGTGAGGGCCTAGCGGGAGGCTTTCAAGAGACCCAGTACTTC

clone size: few
D gene: TRBD1
J gene: TRBJ2-1
V gene: TRBV6-4
CDR3 protein: CASSEGQGASEQFF
CDR3 DNA: TGTGCCAGCAGTGAGGGGCAGGGGGCTAGTGAGCAGTTCTTC

clone size: .
D gene: .
J gene: TRBJ1-1
V gene: TRBV27
CDR3 protein: CASSFGGNTEAFF
CDR3 DNA: TGTGCCAGCAGTTTCGGAGGGAACACTGAAGCTTTCTTT

clone size: .
D gene: .
J gene: TRBJ1-2
V gene: TRBV2
CDR3 protein: CASSRTDPNYGYTF
CDR3 DNA: TGTGCCAGCAGTCGGACAGACCCTAACTATGGCTACACCTTC

clone size: few
D gene: TRBD2
J gene: TRBJ2-1
V gene: TRBV5-6
CDR3 protein: CASSLVGDYSYNEQFF
CDR3 DNA: TGTGCCAGCAGCTTGGTAGGGGACTACTCCTACAATGAGCAGTTCTTC

clone size: .
D gene: .
J gene: TRBJ1-1
V gene: TRBV6-6
CDR3 protein: CASSYSTMNTEAFF
CDR3 DNA: TGTGCCAGCAGTTACAGCACTATGAACACTGAAGCTTTCTTT

clone size: .
D gene: .
J gene: TRBJ1-4
V gene: TRBV9
CDR3 protein: CASSVGGTGKLFF
CDR3 DNA: TGTGCCAGCAGCGTAGGCGGGACGGGGAAACTGTTTTTT

clone size: .
D gene: TRBD1
J gene: TRBJ2-6
V gene: TRBV7-9
CDR3 protein: CASSLGGQGPSGANVLTF
CDR3 DNA: TGTGCCAGCAGCTTAGGGGGACAGGGTCCCTCTGGGGCCAACGTCCTGACTTTC

clone size: .
D gene: .
J gene: TRBJ1-2
V gene: TRBV12-5
CDR3 protein: CASGPQGSESGYTF
CDR3 DNA: TGTGCTAGTGGTCCACAGGGATCTGAGAGTGGCTACACCTTC

clone size: once
D gene: TRBD1
J gene: TRBJ1-1
V gene: TRBV12-5
CDR3 protein: CASGFGDSYTEAFF
CDR3 DNA: TGTGCTAGTGGTTTTGGGGACAGTTACACTGAAGCTTTCTTT

clone size: few
D gene: TRBD2
J gene: TRBJ2-1
V gene: TRBV9
CDR3 protein: CASSASGSSYNEQFF
CDR3 DNA: TGTGCCAGCAGCGCTAGCGGGAGCTCCTACAATGAGCAGTTCTTC

clone size: .
D gene: .
J gene: TRBJ1-5
V gene: TRBV27
CDR3 protein: CASSPLRGQPQHF
CDR3 DNA: TGTGCCAGCAGTCCTCTTAGGGGGCAGCCCCAGCATTTT

clone size: .
D gene: .
J gene: TRBJ2-7
V gene: TRBV13
CDR3 protein: CASSSESSYEQYF
CDR3 DNA: TGTGCCAGCAGCTCCGAGAGCTCCTACGAGCAGTACTTC

clone size: few
D gene: TRBD2
J gene: TRBJ2-7
V gene: TRBV5-4
CDR3 protein: CASSPGLATEQYF
CDR3 DNA: TGTGCCAGCAGCCCGGGACTAGCGACTGAGCAGTACTTC

clone size: .
D gene: .
J gene: TRBJ1-1
V gene: TRBV5-1
CDR3 protein: CASGTSLLQGGGTEAFF
CDR3 DNA: TGCGCCAGCGGAACGAGCCTTTTACAGGGCGGCGGCACTGAAGCTTTCTTT

clone size: .
D gene: .
J gene: TRBJ2-1
V gene: TRBV5-4
CDR3 protein: CASSPTSRSSYNEQFF
CDR3 DNA: TGTGCCAGCAGCCCCACTAGCCGAAGCTCCTACAATGAGCAGTTCTTC

clone size: once
D gene: TRBD2
J gene: TRBJ2-5
V gene: TRBV18
CDR3 protein: CASSPPSGREETQYF
CDR3 DNA: TGTGCCAGCTCACCACCGAGCGGGAGGGAAGAGACCCAGTACTTC

clone size: .
D gene: TRBD1
J gene: TRBJ2-6
V gene: TRBV2
CDR3 protein: CASSTGGAGLGANVLTF
CDR3 DNA: TGTGCCAGCAGCACAGGGGGCGCGGGACTCGGGGCCAACGTCCTGACTTTC

clone size: .
D gene: TRBD1
J gene: TRBJ1-2
V gene: TRBV27
CDR3 protein: CATSRTGGALPQGYTF
CDR3 DNA: TGTGCCACCTCTCGGACAGGGGGCGCCTTGCCCCAAGGCTACACCTTC

clone size: .
D gene: TRBD1
J gene: TRBJ1-2
V gene: TRBV28
CDR3 protein: CASSPTYTGATNYGYTF
CDR3 DNA: TGTGCCAGCAGTCCTACATATACAGGGGCGACTAACTATGGCTACACCTTC